This paragraph covers one T cell receptor beta chain sequence. These data come from a study of blood T cell repertoires in COVID-19. Study context: Samples taken during acute and convalescent COVID-19 were collected in the United States, Italy and Spain. Sources were T cells, B-cell-depleted T cells, or PBMCs; the material itself was cDNA or gDNA.

In the authors' workflow: Using reference gene primer amplification, nucleated cell counts were estimated. The repertoire was sequenced with immunoSEQ multiplex PCR; TCRdb's copy has only in-frame clones and lacks some. From that table come the V and J calls and clone size; the DNA was used to work out D and trimming. The table records more than 200,000 clones, 65% to 90% of them present only once. The sequenced sample consisted of peripheral blood. The TCR comes from a man aged 25-45 years with active or convalescent COVID-19.

CDR3 sequence reads: CASSQARGFGGTYEQYF. The CDR3 region has the DNA TGCGCCAGCAGCCAAGCCCGAGGCTTCGGAGGAACCTACGAGCAGTACTTC. This chain links TRBV4-3 with TRBJ2-7, with D maybe TRBD2 (5 bases). With 1 base removed from V and 2 bases from J, the gap between germline ends came to 18 bases. CDR3 length: 17 amino acids. Looked up from germline, CDR1 is LGHNA and CDR2 is YSLEER.